This T cell receptor beta chain originates from a study of T cells after posttransplantation cyclophosphamide. Trimming shortened V by 6 bases and J by 1 base, and 12 bases separated the two germline ends. The CDR3 sequence is 14 residues long. The germline CDR1 and CDR2 sequences are SGHVS and FQNEAQ. This clone appeared a few times. Some clones are missing from TCRdb's copy, which holds only in-frame ones; the method was immunoSEQ multiplex PCR. Recorded here are over 30,000 clones, none singletons. The genes are TRBV7-8 and TRBJ1-1, with D possibly being TRBD1 (5 bases). The sequence was collected from a girl between 5 and 17 years old in good health, CMV-negative, and a related stem cell transplant donor. The sequenced sample was PBMCs. CDR3 nucleotide sequence: TGTGCCAGCAGGGTGAATACAGGGAACACTGAAGCTTTCTTT. Translation gives CASRVNTGNTEAFF.